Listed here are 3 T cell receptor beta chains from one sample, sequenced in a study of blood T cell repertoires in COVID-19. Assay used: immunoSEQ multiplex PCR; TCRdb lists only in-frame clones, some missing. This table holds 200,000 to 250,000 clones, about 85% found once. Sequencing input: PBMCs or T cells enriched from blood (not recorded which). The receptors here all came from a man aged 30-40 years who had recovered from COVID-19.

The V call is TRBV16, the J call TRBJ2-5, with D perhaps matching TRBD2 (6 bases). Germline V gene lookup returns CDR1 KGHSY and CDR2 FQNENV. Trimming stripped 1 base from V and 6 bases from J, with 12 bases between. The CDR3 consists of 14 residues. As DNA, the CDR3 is TGTGCCAGCAGCCAATTGGAGGGTAGCAAGACCCAGTACTTC. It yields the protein CASSQLEGSKTQYF.

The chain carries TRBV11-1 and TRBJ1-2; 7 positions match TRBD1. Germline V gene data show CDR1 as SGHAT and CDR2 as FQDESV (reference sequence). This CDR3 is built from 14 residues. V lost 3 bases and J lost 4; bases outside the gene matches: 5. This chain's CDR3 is CASSFDREGYGYTF. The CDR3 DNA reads TGTGCCAGCAGCTTTGACAGGGAAGGCTATGGCTACACCTTC.

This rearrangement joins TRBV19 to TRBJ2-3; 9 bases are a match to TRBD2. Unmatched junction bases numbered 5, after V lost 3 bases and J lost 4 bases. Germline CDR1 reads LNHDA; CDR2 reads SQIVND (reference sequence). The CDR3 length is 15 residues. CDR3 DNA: TGTGCCAGTAGTATGCTAGCGGGGACGTCAGATACGCAGTATTTT. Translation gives CASSMLAGTSDTQYF.